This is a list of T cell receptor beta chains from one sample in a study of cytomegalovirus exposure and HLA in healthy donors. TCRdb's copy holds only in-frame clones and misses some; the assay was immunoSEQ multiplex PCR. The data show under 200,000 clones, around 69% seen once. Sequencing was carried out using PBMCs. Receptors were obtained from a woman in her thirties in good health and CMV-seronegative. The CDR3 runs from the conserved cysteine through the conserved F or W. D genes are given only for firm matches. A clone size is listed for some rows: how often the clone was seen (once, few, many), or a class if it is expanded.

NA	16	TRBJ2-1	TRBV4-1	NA	CASSQVLDYRYNEQFF	TGCGCCAGCAGCCAAGTTTTGGACTACAGATACAATGAGCAGTTCTTC
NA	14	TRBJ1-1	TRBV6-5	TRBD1	CASTRTGRNTEAFF	TGTGCCAGCACCCGGACAGGGCGGAACACTGAAGCTTTCTTT
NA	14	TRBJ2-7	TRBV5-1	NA	CASSLSTGRYEQYF	TGCGCCAGCAGCCTTTCGACAGGCCGCTACGAGCAGTACTTC
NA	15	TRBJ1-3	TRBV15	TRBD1	CATRHKGGHGNTIYF	TGTGCCACCAGGCATAAAGGGGGCCATGGAAACACCATATATTTT
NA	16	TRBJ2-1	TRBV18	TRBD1	CASSPPNRGRGNEQFF	TGTGCCAGCTCACCACCGAACAGGGGCAGGGGGAATGAGCAGTTCTTC
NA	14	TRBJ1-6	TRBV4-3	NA	CASSQEGTGAPLHF	TGCGCCAGCAGCCAGGAGGGGACCGGAGCACCCCTCCACTTT
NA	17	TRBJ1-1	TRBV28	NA	CASNTMIRRLMNTEAFF	TGTGCCAGCAATACTATGATCAGGAGGCTCATGAACACTGAAGCTTTCTTT
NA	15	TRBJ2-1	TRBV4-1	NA	CASSLLAEGGNEQFF	TGCGCCAGCAGCCTCCTAGCGGAAGGGGGTAATGAGCAGTTCTTC
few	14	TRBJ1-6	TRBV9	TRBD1	CASSVQGVNSPLHF	TGTGCCAGCAGCGTACAGGGGGTCAATTCACCCCTCCACTTT
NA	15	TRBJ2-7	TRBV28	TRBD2	CASSPFGRGAYEQYF	TGTGCCAGCAGCCCATTTGGGCGGGGGGCCTACGAGCAGTACTTC
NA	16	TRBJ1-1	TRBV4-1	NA	CASSQVHETANTEAFF	TGCGCCAGCAGCCAAGTTCACGAGACAGCGAACACTGAAGCTTTCTTT
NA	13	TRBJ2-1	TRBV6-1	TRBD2	CASGGTNYNEQFF	TGTGCCAGCGGGGGGACTAACTACAATGAGCAGTTCTTC
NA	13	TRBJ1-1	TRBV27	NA	CASGRGENTEAFF	TGTGCCAGCGGGAGGGGGGAGAACACTGAAGCTTTCTTT
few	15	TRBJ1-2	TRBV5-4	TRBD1	CASSLDGTGTWGYTF	TGTGCCAGCAGCTTGGATGGGACAGGGACATGGGGCTACACCTTC
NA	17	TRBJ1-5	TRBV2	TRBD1	CASSGEGLQGSNQPQHF	TGTGCCAGCAGTGGAGAAGGGCTACAGGGGAGCAATCAGCCCCAGCATTTT
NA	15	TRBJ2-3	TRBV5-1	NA	CASKEFGGFTDTQYF	TGCGCCAGCAAGGAGTTCGGCGGGTTCACAGATACGCAGTATTTT
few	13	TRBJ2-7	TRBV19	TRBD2	CASKQREEREQYF	TGTGCCAGTAAACAGCGGGAGGAACGGGAGCAGTACTTC
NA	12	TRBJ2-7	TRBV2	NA	CASSGLAYEQYF	TGTGCCAGCAGTGGGCTAGCGTACGAGCAGTACTTC